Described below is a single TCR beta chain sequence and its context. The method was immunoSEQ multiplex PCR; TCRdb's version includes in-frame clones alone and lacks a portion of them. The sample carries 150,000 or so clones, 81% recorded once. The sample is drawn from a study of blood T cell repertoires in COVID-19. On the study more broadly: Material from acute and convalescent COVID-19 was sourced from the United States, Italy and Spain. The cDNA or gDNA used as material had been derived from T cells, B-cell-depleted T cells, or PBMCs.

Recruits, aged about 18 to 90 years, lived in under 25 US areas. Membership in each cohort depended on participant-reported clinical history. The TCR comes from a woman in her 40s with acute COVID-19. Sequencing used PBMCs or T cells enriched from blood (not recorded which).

The CDR3 DNA reads as TGTGCCACCAGCAGAAACAGACTAGCGGGAGGGCAAGATACGCAGTATTTT. Translating gives CATSRNRLAGGQDTQYF. The chain is built from TRBV15 and TRBJ2-3, with 14 bases that match TRBD2. V shed 2 bases and J 5 bases; nucleotides not matched to a gene: 6. CDR1 is LNHNV and CDR2 is YYDKDF in the germline V gene (reference sequence). This CDR3 is built from 17 residues.